A selection of T cell receptor beta chains follows, all from one sample in a study of T cells after yellow fever vaccination. TCRdb re-called the 5' RACE reads through MiXCR, storing one row per CDR3 protein. In the table there are a few hundred thousand distinct CDR3 sequences, roughly a sixth of which are singletons. The sequenced sample was PBMCs, obtained about 5 days after the first yellow fever vaccination. All receptors come from a man between 18 and 29 years old who received the YFV17D yellow fever vaccine. The CDR3 runs from the conserved cysteine through the conserved F or W. The order of the fields is J gene, clone size, D gene, V gene, CDR3 protein, CDR3 DNA. The D gene is left open where the match is weak. Size is omitted from some rows. Given values are once, few, many or a class for expanded clones.

j_call: TRBJ1-4; clone_size: many; d_call: NA; v_call: TRBV12-3/TRBV12-4; cdr3_aa: CASSLDRAATNEKLFF; cdr3_nt: TGTGCCAGCAGTTTAGATCGGGCAGCAACTAATGAAAAACTGTTTTTT
j_call: TRBJ1-1; clone_size: few; d_call: TRBD1; v_call: TRBV20-1; cdr3_aa: CSAGQGRAFF; cdr3_nt: TGCAGTGCTGGACAGGGGCGAGCTTTCTTT
j_call: TRBJ2-3; clone_size: few; d_call: TRBD2; v_call: TRBV5-4; cdr3_aa: CASSFSGGVPDTQYF; cdr3_nt: TGTGCCAGCAGCTTTAGCGGGGGGGTTCCGGATACGCAGTATTTT
j_call: TRBJ1-2; clone_size: NA; d_call: TRBD1; v_call: TRBV13; cdr3_aa: CASSLGRIPGQGYGYTF; cdr3_nt: TGTGCCAGCAGCTTAGGAAGGATCCCGGGACAGGGGTATGGCTACACCTTC
j_call: TRBJ1-5; clone_size: few; d_call: TRBD1; v_call: TRBV12-3/TRBV12-4; cdr3_aa: CASSSPGQGSNQPQHF; cdr3_nt: TGTGCCAGCAGTTCTCCGGGACAGGGCAGCAATCAGCCCCAGCATTTT
j_call: TRBJ2-2; clone_size: NA; d_call: NA; v_call: TRBV5-1; cdr3_aa: CASSLASETGELFF; cdr3_nt: TGCGCCAGCAGCTTGGCCTCCGAAACCGGGGAGCTGTTTTTT
j_call: TRBJ1-6; clone_size: NA; d_call: NA; v_call: TRBV20-1; cdr3_aa: CSARDPGGRAPIWAPLHF; cdr3_nt: TGCAGTGCTAGAGATCCTGGGGGAAGGGCCCCAATTTGGGCACCCCTCCACTTT
j_call: TRBJ1-4; clone_size: NA; d_call: TRBD1; v_call: TRBV6-5; cdr3_aa: CASSYLGQTEKLFF; cdr3_nt: TGTGCCAGCAGTTACTTGGGACAGACGGAAAAACTGTTTTTT
j_call: TRBJ2-5; clone_size: few; d_call: NA; v_call: TRBV10-3; cdr3_aa: CATRPSGDQETQYF; cdr3_nt: TGTGCCACCCGACCTTCCGGGGACCAAGAGACCCAGTACTTC
j_call: TRBJ1-3; clone_size: NA; d_call: NA; v_call: TRBV5-1; cdr3_aa: CASSSDLFRSGNTIYF; cdr3_nt: TGCGCCAGCAGCTCGGATCTATTTCGCTCTGGAAACACCATATATTTT
j_call: TRBJ1-2; clone_size: few; d_call: NA; v_call: TRBV5-1; cdr3_aa: CASTLQGDEGYTF; cdr3_nt: TGCGCCAGCACCCTCCAGGGAGATGAGGGCTACACCTTC